Listed below are T cell receptor beta chains from one sample, sequenced in a study of identical twins. MiXCR, run by TCRdb on the 5' RACE reads, gives a single entry per CDR3 protein. The table has around 370,000 distinct CDR3 sequences, approximately 8.8% seen once. The sequenced sample was naive T cells sorted from blood. These receptors were obtained from a woman between 45 and 65 years old in good health. CDR3s include the opening cysteine and the closing phenylalanine or tryptophan. A D gene is named only where the DNA matches it firmly. Only part of the rows carry a size: once, few, many, or a class if the clone is expanded.

J: TRBJ2-3; D: -; size: few; V: TRBV7-9; CDR3: CASSLEGQGTDTQYF; DNA: TGTGCCAGCAGCTTAGAGGGGCAGGGCACAGATACGCAGTATTTT
J: TRBJ2-6; D: TRBD1; size: many; V: TRBV12-3/TRBV12-4; CDR3: CASSQGERVLTF; DNA: TGTGCCAGCAGTCAGGGGGAGAGGGTCCTGACTTTC
J: TRBJ2-5; D: TRBD2; size: -; V: TRBV10-2; CDR3: CASSEPGLAGIETQYF; DNA: TGCGCCAGCAGTGAGCCGGGACTAGCGGGAATAGAGACCCAGTACTTC
J: TRBJ2-7; D: -; size: few; V: TRBV5-1; CDR3: CASSLGRGGEQYF; DNA: TGCGCCAGCAGCTTGGGCAGGGGGGGCGAGCAGTACTTC
J: TRBJ2-1; D: TRBD2; size: -; V: TRBV30; CDR3: CAWTRTSNEQFF; DNA: TGTGCCTGGACGAGGACTAGCAATGAGCAGTTCTTC
J: TRBJ2-1; D: TRBD2; size: many; V: TRBV5-1; CDR3: CASSVLAGAGTYNEQFF; DNA: TGCGCCAGCAGCGTACTAGCGGGAGCTGGCACCTACAATGAGCAGTTCTTC
J: TRBJ2-1; D: TRBD2; size: many; V: TRBV7-6; CDR3: CASSLVWTSGKSGNEQFF; DNA: TGTGCCAGCAGCTTAGTGTGGACTAGCGGGAAATCTGGCAATGAGCAGTTCTTC
J: TRBJ2-1; D: TRBD2; size: -; V: TRBV7-8; CDR3: CASSLTSGTSHEQFF; DNA: TGTGCCAGCAGCTTGACTAGCGGGACGTCGCATGAGCAGTTCTTC
J: TRBJ2-7; D: -; size: many; V: TRBV5-1; CDR3: CASSFDPVNYEQYF; DNA: TGCGCCAGCAGCTTTGATCCAGTTAACTACGAGCAGTACTTC
J: TRBJ2-2; D: -; size: -; V: TRBV18; CDR3: CASSPTSMSTGELFF; DNA: TGTGCCAGCTCACCAACTAGCATGTCGACCGGGGAGCTGTTTTTT
J: TRBJ2-7; D: TRBD1; size: -; V: TRBV3-1; CDR3: CASSRDRVYSEQYF; DNA: TGTGCCAGCAGCCGGGACAGGGTTTATAGCGAGCAGTACTTC
J: TRBJ2-1; D: -; size: few; V: TRBV5-1; CDR3: CASFVAGASANEQFF; DNA: TGCGCCAGCTTTGTCGCTGGCGCTAGCGCCAATGAGCAGTTCTTC
J: TRBJ2-1; D: -; size: few; V: TRBV19; CDR3: CASGQLYNEQFF; DNA: TGTGCCAGCGGACAGTTATACAATGAGCAGTTCTTC
J: TRBJ2-1; D: -; size: -; V: TRBV27; CDR3: CASSYKGSGNEQFF; DNA: TGTGCCAGCAGTTATAAGGGGAGCGGGAATGAGCAGTTCTTC
J: TRBJ2-1; D: -; size: many; V: TRBV20-1; CDR3: CSARDRLSASSYNEQFF; DNA: TGCAGTGCTAGAGATAGGCTTAGCGCGAGCTCCTACAATGAGCAGTTCTTC
J: TRBJ2-5; D: -; size: -; V: TRBV4-1; CDR3: CASSQESRQETQYF; DNA: TGCGCCAGCAGCCAAGAATCTCGCCAAGAGACCCAGTACTTC
J: TRBJ2-5; D: -; size: many; V: TRBV6-1; CDR3: CASSEGETQYF; DNA: TGTGCCAGCAGTGAAGGGGAGACCCAGTACTTC
J: TRBJ2-7; D: -; size: few; V: TRBV7-3; CDR3: CASSLLGGDTYEQYF; DNA: TGTGCCAGCAGCTTACTCGGGGGCGACACCTACGAGCAGTACTTC
J: TRBJ2-4; D: -; size: many; V: TRBV12-3/TRBV12-4; CDR3: CASSTVGVQNIQYF; DNA: TGTGCCAGCAGTACCGTCGGGGTACAAAACATTCAGTACTTC
J: TRBJ2-1; D: -; size: many; V: TRBV3-1; CDR3: CASRTTGPYNEQFF; DNA: TGTGCCAGCAGGACAACCGGCCCCTACAATGAGCAGTTCTTC
J: TRBJ2-1; D: -; size: many; V: TRBV10-3; CDR3: CAISDPDWNEQFF; DNA: TGTGCCATCAGTGACCCCGACTGGAATGAGCAGTTCTTC
J: TRBJ2-3; D: TRBD1; size: many; V: TRBV29-1; CDR3: CSDGTATDTQYF; DNA: TGCAGCGACGGGACAGCCACAGATACGCAGTATTTT
J: TRBJ2-1; D: TRBD2; size: few; V: TRBV2; CDR3: CASNTLGLAGGGEQFF; DNA: TGTGCCAGCAACACCCTGGGACTAGCGGGAGGGGGTGAGCAGTTCTTC
J: TRBJ1-2; D: -; size: -; V: TRBV4-1; CDR3: CASSRQLINGYTF; DNA: TGCGCCAGCAGCCGGCAGCTAATCAATGGCTACACCTTC
J: TRBJ2-7; D: -; size: -; V: TRBV7-8; CDR3: CASSLVTNYEQYF; DNA: TGTGCCAGCAGCTTGGTGACGAACTACGAGCAGTACTTC
J: TRBJ2-3; D: TRBD1; size: few; V: TRBV29-1; CDR3: CSAERTGGLTDTQYF; DNA: TGCAGCGCTGAAAGGACAGGGGGTTTGACAGATACGCAGTATTTT
J: TRBJ2-3; D: TRBD2; size: few; V: TRBV28; CDR3: CASSFASGKDTQYF; DNA: TGTGCCAGCAGCTTTGCTAGCGGGAAGGATACGCAGTATTTT
J: TRBJ2-5; D: TRBD2; size: -; V: TRBV20-1; CDR3: CSASEVAGASQYF; DNA: TGCAGTGCTAGTGAGGTAGCGGGGGCTTCCCAGTACTTC
J: TRBJ2-1; D: -; size: -; V: TRBV5-1; CDR3: CASSLVVGSYNEQFF; DNA: TGCGCCAGCAGCTTGGTAGTCGGCTCCTACAATGAGCAGTTCTTC
J: TRBJ1-1; D: -; size: -; V: TRBV4-2; CDR3: CASSQEGGGEAFF; DNA: TGTGCCAGCAGCCAAGAAGGGGGTGGCGAAGCTTTCTTT
J: TRBJ2-3; D: -; size: many; V: TRBV12-3/TRBV12-4; CDR3: CASSLDAYTQYF; DNA: TGTGCCAGCAGTTTAGACGCGTATACGCAGTATTTT
J: TRBJ2-4; D: -; size: many; V: TRBV27; CDR3: CASSPTVTKNIQYF; DNA: TGTGCCAGCAGCCCCACAGTCACCAAAAACATTCAGTACTTC
J: TRBJ2-1; D: -; size: few; V: TRBV29-1; CDR3: CSAGLETQFF; DNA: TGCAGCGCCGGTCTCGAAACTCAGTTCTTC
J: TRBJ2-7; D: TRBD1; size: many; V: TRBV27; CDR3: CASNQGQPITYEQYF; DNA: TGTGCCAGCAACCAGGGACAGCCTATAACCTACGAGCAGTACTTC